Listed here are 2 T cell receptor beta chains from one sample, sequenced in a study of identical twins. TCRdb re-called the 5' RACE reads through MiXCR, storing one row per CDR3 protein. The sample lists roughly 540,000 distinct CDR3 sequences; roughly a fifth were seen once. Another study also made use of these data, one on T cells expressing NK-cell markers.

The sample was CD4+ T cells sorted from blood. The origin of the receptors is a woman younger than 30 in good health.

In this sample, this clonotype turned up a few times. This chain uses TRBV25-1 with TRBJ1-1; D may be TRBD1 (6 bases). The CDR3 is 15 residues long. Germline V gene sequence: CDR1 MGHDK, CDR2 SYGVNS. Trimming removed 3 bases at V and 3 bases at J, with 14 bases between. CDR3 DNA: TGTGCCAGCAGTGAGGGAACAGGGTGGGACACTGAAGCTTTCTTT. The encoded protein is CASSEGTGWDTEAFF.

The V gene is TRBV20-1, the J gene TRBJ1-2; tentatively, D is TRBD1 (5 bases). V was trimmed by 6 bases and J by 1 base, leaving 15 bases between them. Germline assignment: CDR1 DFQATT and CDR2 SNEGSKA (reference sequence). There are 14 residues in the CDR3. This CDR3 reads CSAERGGVNYGYTF. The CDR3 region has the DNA TGCAGTGCCGAACGCGGGGGGGTTAACTATGGCTACACCTTC.